This T cell receptor beta chain was documented in a study of shared clonotypes between healthy human individuals. Across the whole study: A donor's plate count was three for CD4 naive and three for CD4 memory; CD8 naive had two and CD8 memory one. Notes on the study in general: Compared with clonotypes that all four donors shared, non-shared clonotypes had lower generation probabilities. A generally larger estimated richness was seen in naive subsets than in memory subsets.

Clones were read by immunoSEQ multiplex PCR, and TCRdb kept only the in-frame ones, dropping some. The sample yields around 2.5 million clones, 93% seen once. The CDR3 has 19 amino acids. Germline-derived CDR1 and CDR2 are LGHNA and YNFKEQ. Germline trimming cut 3 bases from V and 10 bases from J; bases unmatched to any gene: 15. Both subsets, CD45RA+ naive and CD45RA-negative memory, were split from the CD4+ cells. As regards this clone: The antigen remains unidentified.

The chain uses TRBV4-2 and TRBJ2-2; 15 nucleotides match TRBD2. Sequencing was performed on naive CD4+ T cells from PBMCs. The subset was: CD45RA+ positively selected. The TCR was taken from a man aged 18-30 years in good health. Some clones in this sample may be carry-over from other donors' samples. Here the CDR3 reads CASSHLKSGTSGRKVELFF. The CDR3, as DNA: TGTGCCAGCAGCCATTTGAAGTCCGGGACTAGCGGGAGGAAGGTGGAGCTGTTTTTT.